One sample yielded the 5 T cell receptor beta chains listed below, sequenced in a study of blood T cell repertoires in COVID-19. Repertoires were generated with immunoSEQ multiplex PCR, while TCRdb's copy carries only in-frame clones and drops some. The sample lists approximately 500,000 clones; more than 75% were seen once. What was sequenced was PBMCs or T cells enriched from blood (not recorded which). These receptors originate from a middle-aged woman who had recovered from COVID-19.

CDR3 sequence (DNA): TGTGCCAGCAGCCCCGGGACAGATGGCTACACCTTC. Translation gives CASSPGTDGYTF. The chain carries TRBV3-1 (or the pseudogene TRBV3-2) and TRBJ1-2; 7 bases map to TRBD1. J lost 6 bases, V lost 4 bases, and 2 bases had no gene match. The CDR3 contains 12 residues. Per the germline V gene, CDR1 is LGHDT and CDR2 is YNNKEL (reference sequence).

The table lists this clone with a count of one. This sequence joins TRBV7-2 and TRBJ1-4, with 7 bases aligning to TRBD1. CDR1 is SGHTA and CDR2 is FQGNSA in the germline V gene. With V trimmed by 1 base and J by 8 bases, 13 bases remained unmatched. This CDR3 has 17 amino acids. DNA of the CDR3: TGTGCCAGCAGCTTAGTTGGGGGACAGCCGGACGGGGAAAAACTGTTTTTT. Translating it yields CASSLVGGQPDGEKLFF.

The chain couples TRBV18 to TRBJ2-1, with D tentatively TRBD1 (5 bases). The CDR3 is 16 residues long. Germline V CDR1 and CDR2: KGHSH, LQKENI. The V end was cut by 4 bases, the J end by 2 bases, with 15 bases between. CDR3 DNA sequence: TGTGCCAGCTCACACCCGACAGAGAGCCCCTACAATGAGCAGTTCTTC. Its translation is CASSHPTESPYNEQFF.

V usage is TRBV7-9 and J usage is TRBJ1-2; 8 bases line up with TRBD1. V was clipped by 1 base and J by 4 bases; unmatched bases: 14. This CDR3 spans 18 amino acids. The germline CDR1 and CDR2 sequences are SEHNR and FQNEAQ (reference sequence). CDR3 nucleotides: TGTGCCAGCAGCTTAGTGGCCGCACGCCGGGACAGGCCCTATGGCTACACCTTC. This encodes CASSLVAARRDRPYGYTF.

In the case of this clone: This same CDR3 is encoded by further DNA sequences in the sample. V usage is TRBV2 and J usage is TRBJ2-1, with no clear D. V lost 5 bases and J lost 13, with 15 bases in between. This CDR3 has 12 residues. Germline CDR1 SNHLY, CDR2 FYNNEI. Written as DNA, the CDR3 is TGTGCCAGCAGTCGACAACCTTTTGGACAGTTCTTC. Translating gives CASSRQPFGQFF.